The 12 T cell receptor beta chains presented below share a single source sample, sequenced in a study of cytomegalovirus exposure and HLA in healthy donors. PCR involved 60 Vbeta and 13 Jbeta primers. Produced via immunoSEQ multiplex PCR; TCRdb's table is partial and in-frame only. Among about 160,000 clones, about three quarters were seen once, and the ten largest hold more than 1.1%. Sequencing input: PBMCs. The source of these receptors is a woman between 25 and 40 years old in good health and CMV-seronegative.

The chain combines TRBV7-8 with TRBJ2-1, with 10 bases identical to TRBD2. Losses at the gene ends were 4 bases for V and 7 bases for J; bases not matched to a gene: 10. There are 16 residues in the CDR3. Germline V lookup: CDR1 SGHVS, CDR2 FQNEAQ. The CDR3 loop reads CASSSFSGGPENEQFF. The CDR3 nucleotides read TGTGCCAGCAGCTCATTTAGCGGGGGGCCAGAAAATGAGCAGTTCTTC.

The V and J genes are TRBV5-4 and TRBJ2-7, with D possibly being TRBD2 (6 bases). Germline V lookup: CDR1 SGHNT, CDR2 YYREEE (reference sequence). The CDR3 consists of 13 residues. Between the trimmed V and J ends, which lost 4 bases and 6 bases, there was a span of 14 bases. In nucleotides, the CDR3 is TGTGCCAGCAGCCGGGGCGGGGTCAGCGAGCAGTACTTC. This translates into CASSRGGVSEQYF. The complete variable domain, with remaining parts taken from reference TRBV5-4 and TRBJ2-7, reads ETGVTQSPTHLIKTRGQQVTLRCSSQSGHNTVSWYQQALGQGPQFIFQYYREEENGRGNFPPRFSGLQFPNYSSELNVNALELDDSALYLCASSRGGVSEQYFGPGTRLTVT.

This chain links TRBV7-3 with TRBJ2-1; D gene unclear. This CDR3 is 14 amino acids long. Trimming cost V 0 bases and J 5 bases, with 8 bases left between them. CDR1 is SGHTA and CDR2 is FQGTGA in the germline V gene. For the CDR3, the DNA is TGTGCCAGCAGCTTAACCCGGTCCCACAATGAGCAGTTCTTC. This codes for CASSLTRSHNEQFF.

This sequence joins TRBV2 and TRBJ2-3, with 8 positions matching TRBD2. CDR3 length: 15 residues. The junction had 3 bases not matched to a gene; V was cut back by 4 bases and J by 0 bases. Per germline, CDR1 SNHLY and CDR2 FYNNEI. CDR3 amino acids: CASSGPGGSTDTQYF. The CDR3 DNA reads TGTGCCAGCAGTGGTCCGGGAGGGAGCACAGATACGCAGTATTTT. Based on the CDR3 plus reference TRBV2 and TRBJ2-3, the full variable domain is EPEVTQTPSHQVTQMGQEVILRCVPISNHLYFYWYRQILGQKVEFLVSFYNNEISEKSEIFDDQFSVERPDGSNFTLKIRSTKLEDSAMYFCASSGPGGSTDTQYFGPGTRLTVL.

The chain links TRBV9 to TRBJ2-5; 8 nucleotides match TRBD1. After removal of 0 bases from V and 5 bases from J, the junction contained 6 bases not matched to a gene. CDR1 and CDR2 (germline): SGDLS, YYNGEE. CDR3 size: 15 residues. The CDR3 sequence: CASSVAFRGRETQYF. The CDR3 region has the DNA TGTGCCAGCAGCGTAGCTTTCAGGGGGCGGGAGACCCAGTACTTC.

The chain couples TRBV4-1 to TRBJ2-7; a weak D match, TRBD2 (5 bases). Trimming pared 4 bases from V and 0 bases from J, leaving 10 bases between. Looked up from germline, CDR1 is MGHRA and CDR2 is YSYEKL. This CDR3 is 14 amino acids long. CDR3 coding DNA: TGCGCCAGCAGCCTCAACGGGATCTCCTACGAGCAGTACTTC. This translates into CASSLNGISYEQYF.

This clone is a singleton in its sample. This chain uses TRBV14 with TRBJ2-1; a possible D gene is TRBD1 (5 bases). The CDR3 consists of 13 residues. The V gene's germline CDR1 is SGHDN and CDR2 FVKESK. V lost 5 bases and J lost 8, with 13 bases in between. The CDR3 sequence: CASSSLLGDEQFF. The DNA of the CDR3 is TGTGCCAGCAGCTCCCTGCTAGGGGATGAGCAGTTCTTC.

This sequence joins TRBV30 and TRBJ1-2; unclear D gene. Between the trimmed V and J ends, which lost 8 bases and 4 bases, there was a span of 20 bases. This CDR3 has 14 amino acids. Germline lookup yields CDR1 GTSNPN and CDR2 SVGIG (reference sequence). CDR3 region: CAGLRDAIGYGYTF. CDR3 sequence (DNA): TGTGCCGGACTCCGGGATGCGATTGGCTATGGCTACACCTTC. The variable domain in full, completed from reference TRBV30 and TRBJ1-2, reads SQTIHQWPATLVQPVGSPLSLECTVEGTSNPNLYWYRQAAGRGLQLLFYSVGIGQISSEVPQNLSASRPQDRQFILSSKKLLLSDSGFYLCAGLRDAIGYGYTFGSGTRLTVV.

This rearrangement joins TRBV18 to TRBJ1-2, with 12 bases identical to TRBD1. The CDR3 loop spans 20 amino acids. With V trimmed by 2 bases and J by 5 bases, 18 bases remained unmatched. CDR1 is KGHSH, CDR2 LQKENI, per germline. This CDR3 is CASSPYTRSGQGATGYGYTF. DNA of the CDR3: TGTGCCAGCTCACCATACACCAGGTCGGGACAGGGGGCAACAGGGTATGGCTACACCTTC.

J is TRBJ1-3 and V is TRBV13; D uncertain. This CDR3 is built from 14 residues. CDR1 and CDR2 from the germline V gene are PRHDT and FYEKMQ (reference sequence). Trimming left V 8 bases short and J 6 bases short, with 17 bases between. The CDR3 nucleotides are TGTGCCAGCTCGAACACCTGGGGAGAAAACACCATATATTTT. This codes for CASSNTWGENTIYF. The full variable domain, completed using reference TRBV13 and TRBJ1-3, is AAGVIQSPRHLIKEKRETATLKCYPIPRHDTVYWYQQGPGQDPQFLISFYEKMQSDKGSIPDRFSAQQFSDYHSELNMSSLELGDSALYFCASSNTWGENTIYFGEGSWLTVV.

This chain links TRBV7-3 with TRBJ2-1; D is possibly TRBD2 (6 bases). The V and J ends lost 2 bases and 8 bases respectively, with 10 bases between them. Germline CDR1 is SGHTA and CDR2 is FQGTGA. This CDR3 spans 13 amino acids. The CDR3 DNA reads TGTGCCAGCAGCTTAGGAGGGACGTATGAGCAGTTCTTC. Its protein is CASSLGGTYEQFF.

This rearrangement joins TRBV15 to TRBJ1-1; D may be TRBD1 (5 bases). The V gene lost 6 bases and the J gene lost 3 bases, with 14 bases spanning the gap. Germline V lookup: CDR1 LNHNV, CDR2 YYDKDF (reference sequence). The CDR3 is 14 amino acids. DNA for the CDR3: TGTGCCACCAGTCATTGGGGAGGGGACACTGAAGCTTTCTTT. Its protein is CATSHWGGDTEAFF. Supplemented by reference TRBV15 and TRBJ1-1, the full variable domain reads DAMVIQNPRYQVTQFGKPVTLSCSQTLNHNVMYWYQQKSSQAPKLLFHYYDKDFNNEADTPDNFQSRRPNTSFCFLDIRSPGLGDTAMYLCATSHWGGDTEAFFGQGTRLTVV.